This TCR beta chain is from a study of regulatory T cells in long-lasting Graves disease. Study details: Less than 3 months of antithyroid drugs had been taken by newly diagnosed Graves' patients.

This clonotype appeared many times. The germline gives CDR1 SNHLY, CDR2 FYNNEI. Trimming cost V 7 bases and J 2 bases, with 12 bases left between them. The CDR3 consists of 14 residues. Time point: newly diagnosed GD, antithyroid drugs for less than 3 months. Researchers made the TCR library from RNA that was extracted from PBMCs. CDR3 regions were amplified by Arm-PCR using iRepertoire HTBI primers to build TCR beta libraries. TCRdb processed the multiplex PCR reads anew with MiXCR; each CDR3 protein has one entry. The data hold approximately 480,000 distinct CDR3 sequences, with 15% to 20% observed a single time. These same data were also listed under a study on T cells in Graves' hyperthyroidism and ophthalmopathy. That report notes: Also found in blood were most expanded thyroid clonotypes above 0.001.

The material sequenced was peripheral blood mononuclear cells (PBMCs), taken at new diagnosis, from a patient treated with antithyroid drugs. The TCR originated in a man in his forties with Graves disease. The chain combines TRBV2 with TRBJ2-1; D perhaps matches TRBD2 (5 bases). The CDR3 sequence is CASMQEAPYNEQFF. The CDR3 bases are TGTGCCAGCATGCAGGAGGCACCCTACAATGAGCAGTTCTTC. The full variable domain, its missing parts supplied by reference TRBV2 and TRBJ2-1, is EPEVTQTPSHQVTQMGQEVILRCVPISNHLYFYWYRQILGQKVEFLVSFYNNEISEKSEIFDDQFSVERPDGSNFTLKIRSTKLEDSAMYFCASMQEAPYNEQFFGPGTRLTVL.